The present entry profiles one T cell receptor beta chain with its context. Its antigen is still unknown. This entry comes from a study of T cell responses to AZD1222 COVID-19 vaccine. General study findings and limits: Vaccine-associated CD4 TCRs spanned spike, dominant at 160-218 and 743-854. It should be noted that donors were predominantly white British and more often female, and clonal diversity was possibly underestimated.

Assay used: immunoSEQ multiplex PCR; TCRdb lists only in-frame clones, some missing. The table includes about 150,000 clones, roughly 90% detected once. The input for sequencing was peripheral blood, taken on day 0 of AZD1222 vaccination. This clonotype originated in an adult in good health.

CDR3 DNA: TGTGCCAGCAGTTTTGGGGTATTCCAGCCCCAGCATTTT. Its protein is CASSFGVFQPQHF. J is TRBJ1-5 and V is TRBV28, with D unresolved. The CDR3 runs to 13 residues. Germline V gene lookup returns CDR1 MDHEN and CDR2 SYDVKM. V lost 3 bases, J lost 7 bases, and 10 bases lay in between.